These T cell receptor beta chains were read from a single sample in a study of T-cell reconstitution after alpha-beta-depleted transplantation in children. TCRdb reprocessed the PCR reads via MiXCR and lists one record per CDR3 protein. The table records about 230,000 distinct CDR3 sequences, 12% of them present only once. The source was PBMCs from the stem cell graft donor, collected from the stem cell graft. These receptors originate from a human donor who donated a stem cell graft to a child with acute lymphoblastic leukemia. Each CDR3 is given with its conserved first and last residue. Fields, in order: clone size, D gene, J gene, V gene, CDR3 DNA, CDR3 protein. A D gene is named only where the DNA matches it firmly. Size is stated for part of the rows, as once, few or many counts, or as a class when the clone is expanded.

many	.	TRBJ2-7	TRBV20-1	TGCAGTGCTAGAGATGAAGAGTATGAGCAGTACTTC	CSARDEEYEQYF
many	.	TRBJ2-5	TRBV14	TGTGCCAGCAGCCAAGATTTCCTTAGCGGAGGCTGGGGAGAGACCCAGTACTTC	CASSQDFLSGGWGETQYF
.	.	TRBJ2-1	TRBV3-1	TGTACCTTCTGTTTACTTCCCCTTAGGCGGGACTACAATGAGCAGTTCTTC	CTFCLLPLRRDYNEQFF
few	TRBD1	TRBJ1-1	TRBV7-9	TGTGCCAGCAGCCCTCGGACAGGGGGCGATGGCACTGAAGCTTTCTTT	CASSPRTGGDGTEAFF
many	TRBD1	TRBJ1-1	TRBV18	TGTGCCAGCTCACCGGGACAGGGGGCCAGCACTGAAGCTTTCTTT	CASSPGQGASTEAFF
.	.	TRBJ1-4	TRBV20-1	TGCAGTGCTAGAGCCAACCCTAGGGATAATGAAAAACTGTTTTTT	CSARANPRDNEKLFF
many	TRBD1	TRBJ2-3	TRBV5-1	TGCGCCAGCAGCCGGTCCGGACAGGGCGGCACAGATACGCAGTATTTT	CASSRSGQGGTDTQYF
many	.	TRBJ2-2	TRBV4-3	TGCGCCAGCAGCCAAGTAAGCCTGACCGGGGAGCTGTTTTTT	CASSQVSLTGELFF
many	TRBD1	TRBJ1-2	TRBV5-6	TGTGCCAGCAGCTTGGTACAGGGGGGTCATGGCTACACCTTC	CASSLVQGGHGYTF
few	.	TRBJ1-1	TRBV12-3/TRBV12-4	TGTGCCAGCAGTCGGGGGACGATGAACACTGAAGCTTTCTTT	CASSRGTMNTEAFF
few	.	TRBJ2-1	TRBV30	TGTGCCTGGAGGCTCACTGGCTACAATGAGCAGTTCTTC	CAWRLTGYNEQFF
few	.	TRBJ2-1	TRBV28	TGTGCCAGCAGACGTCCGGGGGAGAGAAGCTCCTACAATGAGCAGTTCTTC	CASRRPGERSSYNEQFF
.	.	TRBJ2-1	TRBV20-1	TGCAGTGCTGGTTCACTAAGCTCCTACAATGAGCAGTTCTTC	CSAGSLSSYNEQFF
many	TRBD1	TRBJ1-6	TRBV5-5	TGTGCCAGCAGCCGGGAGGGGACAGGGTCTTATTCACCCCTCCACTTT	CASSREGTGSYSPLHF
many	.	TRBJ1-5	TRBV20-1	TGCAGTGCTATTTCAACTAGCAATCAGCCCCAGCATTTT	CSAISTSNQPQHF
many	.	TRBJ1-1	TRBV29-1	TGCAGCGTTGAGGAAAACACTGAAGCTTTCTTT	CSVEENTEAFF
few	TRBD1	TRBJ2-2	TRBV3-1	TGTGCCAGCAGCCCCACCTTGGGACAGGGGAGAGTGACCGGGGAGCTGTTTTTT	CASSPTLGQGRVTGELFF
few	.	TRBJ2-3	TRBV30	TGTGCCTGGAGCCGCGGATCTAGCACAGATACGCAGTATTTT	CAWSRGSSTDTQYF
.	TRBD2	TRBJ2-3	TRBV20-1	TGCAGTGCTAGAGGGGGACCGGGACTAGCGGGAGGATTCACAGATACGCAGTATTTT	CSARGGPGLAGGFTDTQYF
many	TRBD1	TRBJ2-7	TRBV4-3	TGCGCCAGCAGCCAAGGGACAGGGCGAGAAGAGCAGTACTTC	CASSQGTGREEQYF
.	TRBD2	TRBJ2-3	TRBV25-1	TGTGCCAGCAGCGAGGGGCGGGGGGGCTTACTCGGAATGGATACGCAGTATTTT	CASSEGRGGLLGMDTQYF
many	.	TRBJ1-3	TRBV29-1	TGCAGCGTTGCTCCTATGGGGGGAAACACCATATATTTT	CSVAPMGGNTIYF
many	TRBD2	TRBJ2-5	TRBV9	TGTGCCAGCAGCGTTCTTGGACTAGCGAGGGAGACCCAGTACTTC	CASSVLGLARETQYF
many	.	TRBJ2-4	TRBV28	TGTGCCAGCAGTTTTTCGGGGGGCGCGAGGGACATTCAGTACTTC	CASSFSGGARDIQYF
many	.	TRBJ1-2	TRBV7-9	TGTGCCAGCAGCCTCAGTCAGATGGAGACTTATGGCTACACCTTC	CASSLSQMETYGYTF
many	.	TRBJ2-1	TRBV20-1	TGCAGTGCTAGAGATCCCCACAGGGCTGAAGAGCAGTTCTTC	CSARDPHRAEEQFF
many	.	TRBJ2-3	TRBV12-3/TRBV12-4	TGTGCCAGCAGATCCGAGGCAGATACGCAGTATTTT	CASRSEADTQYF
many	.	TRBJ2-3	TRBV7-2	TGTGCCAGCAGCTTATTTAGCGAGGATACGCAGTATTTT	CASSLFSEDTQYF
many	.	TRBJ1-5	TRBV11-2	TGTGCCAGCAGCTTAGAAAGCAATCAGCCCCAGCATTTT	CASSLESNQPQHF
many	.	TRBJ1-1	TRBV20-1	TGCAGTGCTACGACTCAATTGAACACTGAAGCTTTCTTT	CSATTQLNTEAFF
many	TRBD2	TRBJ2-3	TRBV29-1	TGCAGCGAGCGGGGGAGCACAGATACGCAGTATTTT	CSERGSTDTQYF
many	.	TRBJ2-7	TRBV6-2/TRBV6-3	TGTGCCAGCAGCCTACCGGGACGGGACGAGCAGTACTTC	CASSLPGRDEQYF
.	.	TRBJ2-5	TRBV29-1	TGCAGCGTTGAGGGCCTCCAAGAGACCCAGTACTTC	CSVEGLQETQYF